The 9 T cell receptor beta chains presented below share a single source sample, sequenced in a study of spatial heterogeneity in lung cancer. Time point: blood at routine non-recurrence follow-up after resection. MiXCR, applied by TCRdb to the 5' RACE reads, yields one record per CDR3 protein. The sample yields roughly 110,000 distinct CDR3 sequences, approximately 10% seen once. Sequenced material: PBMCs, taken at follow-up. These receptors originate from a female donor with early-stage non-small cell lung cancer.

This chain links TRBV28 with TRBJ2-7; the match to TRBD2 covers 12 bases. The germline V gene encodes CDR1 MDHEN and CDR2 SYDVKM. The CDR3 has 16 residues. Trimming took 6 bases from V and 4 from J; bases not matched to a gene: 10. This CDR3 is CASSPTGLAGWYEQYF. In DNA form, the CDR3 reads TGTGCCAGCAGCCCGACGGGACTAGCGGGTTGGTACGAGCAGTACTTC. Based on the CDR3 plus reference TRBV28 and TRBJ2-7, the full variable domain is DVKVTQSSRYLVKRTGEKVFLECVQDMDHENMFWYRQDPGLGLRLIYFSYDVKMKEKGDIPEGYSVSREKKERFSLILESASTNQTSMYLCASSPTGLAGWYEQYFGPGTRLTVT.

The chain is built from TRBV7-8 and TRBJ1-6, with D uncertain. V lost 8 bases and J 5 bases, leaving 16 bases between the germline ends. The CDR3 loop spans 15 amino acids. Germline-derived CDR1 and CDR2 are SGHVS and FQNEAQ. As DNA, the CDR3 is TGTGCCAGCCAAGGCCGGGTATGGAATAATTCACCCCTCCACTTT. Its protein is CASQGRVWNNSPLHF.

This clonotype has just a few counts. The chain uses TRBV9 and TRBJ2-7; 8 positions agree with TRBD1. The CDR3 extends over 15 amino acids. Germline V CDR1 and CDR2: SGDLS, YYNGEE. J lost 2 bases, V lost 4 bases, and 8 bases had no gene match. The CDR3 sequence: CASSLRDRSTYEQYF. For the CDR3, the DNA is TGTGCCAGCAGCCTCCGGGACAGGTCGACCTACGAGCAGTACTTC.

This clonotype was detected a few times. The CDR3 DNA reads as TGCGCCAGCAGCTTGGGCGACGTCCATGAGCAGTTCTTC. Translating it yields CASSLGDVHEQFF. This chain uses TRBV5-1 with TRBJ2-1; D call uncertain. Deletions cut 0 bases from V and 8 bases from J, with 9 bases between. Germline CDR1 reads SGHRS; CDR2 reads YFSETQ. CDR3 length: 13 residues.

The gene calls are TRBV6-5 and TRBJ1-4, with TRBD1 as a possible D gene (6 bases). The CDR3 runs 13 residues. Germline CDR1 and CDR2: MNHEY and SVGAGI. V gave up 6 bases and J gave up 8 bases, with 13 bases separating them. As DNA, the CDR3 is TGTGCCAGCAGGACGGACAGTAGAGAAAAACTGTTTTTT. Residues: CASRTDSREKLFF.

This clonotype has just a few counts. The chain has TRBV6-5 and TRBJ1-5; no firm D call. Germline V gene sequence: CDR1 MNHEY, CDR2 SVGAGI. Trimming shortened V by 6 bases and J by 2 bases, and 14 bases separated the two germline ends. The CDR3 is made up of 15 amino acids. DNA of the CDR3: TGTGCCAGCAGCCGTACGACGGGCGGCAATCAGCCCCAGCATTTT. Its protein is CASSRTTGGNQPQHF.

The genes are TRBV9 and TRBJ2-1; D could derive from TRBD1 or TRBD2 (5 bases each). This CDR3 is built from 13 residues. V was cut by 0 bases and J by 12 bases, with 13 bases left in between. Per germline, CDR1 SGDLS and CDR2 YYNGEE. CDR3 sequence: CASSVELAGTQFF. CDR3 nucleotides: TGTGCCAGCAGCGTAGAATTGGCCGGGACGCAGTTCTTC.

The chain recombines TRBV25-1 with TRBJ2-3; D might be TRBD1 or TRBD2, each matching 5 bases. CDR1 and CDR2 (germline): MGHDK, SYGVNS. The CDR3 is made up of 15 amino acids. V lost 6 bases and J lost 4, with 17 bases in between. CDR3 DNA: TGTGCCAGCAGGGGGGACCTGATGTGGGCAGATACGCAGTATTTT. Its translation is CASRGDLMWADTQYF.

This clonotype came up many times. The chain's CDR3 is CASSPQLAGETQYF. CDR3 nucleotides: TGTGCCAGCAGCCCCCAACTAGCGGGTGAGACCCAGTACTTC. V is TRBV14 and J is TRBJ2-5, with 9 bases aligning to TRBD2. Germline CDR1 is SGHDN and CDR2 is FVKESK. V was pared by 4 bases and J by 5 bases, with 5 bases of the junction left unmatched. CDR3 size: 14 residues.